These 9 T cell receptor beta chains were sequenced from one sample in a study of T cell responses to AZD1222 COVID-19 vaccine. Data came from immunoSEQ multiplex PCR; TCRdb stores just in-frame clones and leaves some out. The data contain roughly 81,000 clones, about 87% of them seen just once; the ten biggest clones take up roughly 15%. Sequencing was performed on peripheral blood, taken on day 0 of AZD1222 vaccination. The receptor source for this set is an adult in good health.

V and J are TRBV7-9 and TRBJ2-7; D remains ambiguous. This CDR3 has 11 residues. Per germline, CDR1 SEHNR and CDR2 FQNEAQ (reference sequence). V lost 0 bases and J 7 bases, leaving 4 bases between the germline ends. Here the CDR3 DNA reads TGTGCCAGCAGCTTAGCGGGGGAGCAGTACTTC. Residues: CASSLAGEQYF.

V is TRBV15 and J is TRBJ1-4; D might be TRBD1 (6 bases). Trimming took off 0 bases at V and 11 bases at J, with 16 bases between the two ends. The CDR3 covers 15 residues. Per the germline V gene, CDR1 is LNHNV and CDR2 is YYDKDF (reference sequence). CDR3 sequence reads: CATSRDRGNDPKLFF. DNA for the CDR3: TGTGCCACCAGCAGAGATAGGGGGAATGATCCGAAACTGTTTTTT.

The chain has TRBV6-5 and TRBJ1-6; D is uncertain. V lost 7 bases to trimming and J lost 6 bases, with 10 bases between them. Per the germline V gene, CDR1 is MNHEY and CDR2 is SVGAGI. This CDR3 contains 13 residues. CDR3 sequence reads: CASMWVLNSPLHF. The CDR3 nucleotides read TGTGCCAGCATGTGGGTCCTTAATTCACCCCTCCACTTT.

This chain joins TRBV4-2 and TRBJ2-7; a weak D match, TRBD2 (6 bases). V dropped 0 bases and J dropped 1 base, with 10 bases sitting between them. Germline assignment: CDR1 LGHNA and CDR2 YNFKEQ. The CDR3 is 15 residues long. The CDR3 DNA reads as TGTGCCAGCAGCCAAGAGATCGGGACTTCCTACGAGCAGTACTTC. It encodes CASSQEIGTSYEQYF.

The genes are TRBV5-6 and TRBJ2-3, with 9 bases that match TRBD1. Looked up from germline, CDR1 is SGHDT and CDR2 is YYEEEE. Trimming at V came to 2 bases and at J to 6 bases, leaving 10 bases not matched to a gene. CDR3 length: 16 amino acids. The CDR3 region is CASSLQGARGFDTQYF. The CDR3 DNA follows: TGTGCCAGCAGCTTACAGGGGGCGCGAGGGTTCGATACGCAGTATTTT. Filled out from reference TRBV5-6 and TRBJ2-3, the complete variable domain reads DAGVTQSPTHLIKTRGQQVTLRCSPKSGHDTVSWYQQALGQGPQFIFQYYEEEERQRGNFPDRFSGHQFPNYSSELNVNALLLGDSALYLCASSLQGARGFDTQYFGPGTRLTVL.

The chain is built from TRBV4-1 and TRBJ2-4; possibly TRBD1 for D (6 bases). Germline CDR1 and CDR2: MGHRA and YSYEKL. Between the trimmed V and J ends, which lost 2 bases and 1 base, there was a span of 15 bases. This CDR3 is 17 amino acids long. The CDR3 here is CASSQPGAGVAKNIQYF. CDR3 nucleotide sequence: TGCGCCAGCAGCCAACCCGGGGCAGGGGTGGCCAAAAACATTCAGTACTTC.

The V call is TRBV2, the J call TRBJ1-4; no firm D call. Germline CDR1 reads SNHLY; CDR2 reads FYNNEI. This CDR3 has 15 amino acids. Trimming shortened V by 0 bases and J by 8 bases, and 13 bases separated the two germline ends. The CDR3 DNA follows: TGTGCCAGCAGTGAAGCTGGGGTTATTGGCGAAAAACTGTTTTTT. The encoded protein is CASSEAGVIGEKLFF.

For this clone: Other DNA sequences in this sample translate to the same CDR3. V is TRBV5-1 and J is TRBJ1-1; D is ambiguous. V dropped 0 bases and J dropped 0 bases, with 6 bases sitting between them. Per the germline V gene, CDR1 is SGHRS and CDR2 is YFSETQ. The CDR3 runs 14 residues. The CDR3 protein is CASSLVPVNTEAFF. The CDR3 DNA is TGCGCCAGCAGCTTGGTTCCCGTGAACACTGAAGCTTTCTTT.

DNA of the CDR3: TGTGCCAGCAGGAACGGACAGGGCGGTCAGTACTTC. Encoded protein: CASRNGQGGQYF. The chain has TRBV28 and TRBJ2-4; 8 bases map to TRBD1. The CDR3 has 12 residues. Germline-derived CDR1 and CDR2 are MDHEN and SYDVKM. The V and J ends lost 6 bases and 12 bases, in that order; junction bases with no gene match: 7.